The 20 T cell receptor beta chains reported below all come from one sample, sequenced in a study of T cells in localized non-small cell lung cancer. TCRdb's copy holds only in-frame clones and misses some; the assay was immunoSEQ multiplex PCR. The sample consists of about 24,000 clones, roughly 90% of them appearing once. Sequences were derived from peripheral blood, sampled before any cancer treatment. These receptors all stem from a man aged 35 to 70 with stage I squamous cell lung carcinoma.

The gene calls are TRBV18 and TRBJ1-2, with D unresolved. V lost 8 bases and J lost 1, with 11 bases in between. CDR1 and CDR2 (germline): KGHSH, LQKENI. This CDR3 is 13 amino acids long. For the CDR3, the DNA is TGTGCCAGCCAACCGGCCCTTAACTATGGCTACACCTTC. This sequence encodes CASQPALNYGYTF.

This sequence joins TRBV27 and TRBJ2-3; a possible D gene is TRBD1 (5 bases). The V end lost 6 bases, the J end lost 8 bases, and 18 bases lay between the germline ends. The CDR3 is 14 residues long. Germline assignment: CDR1 MNHEY and CDR2 SMNVEV (reference sequence). CDR3 protein: CASSLAGPLGTQYF. The DNA of the CDR3 is TGTGCCAGCAGCTTGGCAGGGCCCCTAGGTACGCAGTATTTT.

The genes are TRBV4-3 and TRBJ2-7; 13 nucleotides line up with TRBD2. Germline CDR1 LGHNA, CDR2 YSLEER. The CDR3 extends over 15 amino acids. The V and J ends lost 0 bases and 4 bases, in that order; junction bases with no gene match: 0. CDR3 nucleotides: TGCGCCAGCAGCCAAGAGACTAGCGGGGGGTACGAGCAGTACTTC. Translated, it gives CASSQETSGGYEQYF.

The V and J genes are TRBV14 and TRBJ2-7, with 10 positions matching TRBD1. The CDR3 is 15 amino acids. Germline lookup yields CDR1 SGHDN and CDR2 FVKESK. With 3 bases clipped from V and 5 bases from J, the junction kept 7 bases outside the gene matches. The CDR3 bases are TGTGCCAGCAGCCAGCACCGGGACAGGGGCCACGAGCAGTACTTC. Its protein is CASSQHRDRGHEQYF. The complete variable domain, with remaining parts taken from reference TRBV14 and TRBJ2-7, reads EAGVTQFPSHSVIEKGQTVTLRCDPISGHDNLYWYRRVMGKEIKFLLHFVKESKQDESGMPNNRFLAERTGGTYSTLKVQPAELEDSGVYFCASSQHRDRGHEQYFGPGTRLTVT.

This clone has just one count. The chain combines TRBV6-1 with TRBJ2-2; weak D call: TRBD2 (6 bases). The V and J ends lost 0 bases and 6 bases respectively, with 17 bases between them. Germline CDR1 and CDR2: MNHNS and SASEGT. The length of the CDR3 is 17 residues. The DNA for the CDR3 is TGTGCCAGCAGTGAAGCGGTCGGGAGCTCCCGTCCCGGGGAGCTGTTTTTT. Its translation: CASSEAVGSSRPGELFF.

The chain uses TRBV19 and TRBJ2-5, with D possibly matching TRBD2 (7 bases). V gave up 1 base and J gave up 5 bases, with 17 bases separating them. The germline V gene encodes CDR1 LNHDA and CDR2 SQIVND (reference sequence). The CDR3 is 16 amino acids. CDR3 loop: CASSIAYSGGRETQYF. The CDR3 region has the DNA TGTGCCAGTAGTATAGCGTATTCGGGGGGCAGGGAGACCCAGTACTTC.

The genes are TRBV28 and TRBJ1-5, with 10 positions matching TRBD1. V trimming: 6 bases; J trimming: 5 bases; junction bases outside the gene matches: 7. This CDR3 is 15 amino acids long. The germline gives CDR1 MDHEN, CDR2 SYDVKM. Here the CDR3 reads CASRTPGQGYQPQHF. CDR3 DNA sequence: TGTGCCAGCAGAACCCCGGGACAGGGGTATCAGCCCCAGCATTTT.

The CDR3 is CASSLYSSSTQYF. DNA for the CDR3: TGCGCCAGCAGCTTGTATTCTAGTTCCACCCAGTACTTC. The chain employs TRBV5-1 and TRBJ2-5; D unresolved. Trimming shortened V by 1 base and J by 8 bases, and 12 bases separated the two germline ends. CDR3 length: 13 amino acids. CDR1 and CDR2 from the germline V gene are SGHRS and YFSETQ.

The V call is TRBV19, the J call TRBJ1-1, with D maybe TRBD1 (5 bases). Germline assignment: CDR1 LNHDA and CDR2 SQIVND (reference sequence). This CDR3 is 13 amino acids long. Trimming cost V 3 bases and J 6 bases, with 11 bases left between them. CDR3 nucleotides: TGTGCCAGTAGTATTCAAGGGGTTGCTGAAGCTTTCTTT. Its translation: CASSIQGVAEAFF.

The chain combines TRBV4-2 with TRBJ1-2, with D possibly matching TRBD1 (5 bases). Between the trimmed V and J ends, which lost 0 bases and 3 bases, there was a span of 11 bases. In germline, CDR1 is LGHNA, CDR2 YNFKEQ. The CDR3 totals 15 residues. CDR3: CASSQDLREDYGYTF. The DNA of the CDR3 is TGTGCCAGCAGCCAAGATCTCAGGGAAGACTATGGCTACACCTTC.

This clone was recorded once. The rearrangement uses TRBV11-2 and TRBJ1-2; no clear D gene. Germline V CDR1 and CDR2: SGHAT, FQNNGV. This CDR3 contains 15 residues. Trimming pared 5 bases from V and 6 bases from J, leaving 19 bases between. CDR3 sequence: CASSPSPGPENGYTF. The CDR3 coding sequence is TGTGCCAGCAGCCCTAGCCCCGGTCCTGAGAATGGCTACACCTTC.

The V and J genes are TRBV11-2 and TRBJ1-2, with a tentative D call TRBD1 (6 bases). The CDR3 length is 17 residues. The germline V and J ends were trimmed by 1 base and 0 bases, with 15 bases remaining between them. The germline V gene encodes CDR1 SGHAT and CDR2 FQNNGV. CDR3: CASSLAAGDRANYGYTF. The CDR3 DNA reads as TGTGCCAGCAGCTTAGCGGCAGGGGATAGAGCTAACTATGGCTACACCTTC.

This clone was counted between two and nine times. The chain combines TRBV4-1 with TRBJ1-1, with a possible D match to TRBD1 (6 bases). Trimming took 0 bases from V and 4 from J, leaving 21 bases between them. Germline V gene sequence: CDR1 MGHRA, CDR2 YSYEKL. The CDR3 contains 18 residues. CDR3 residues: CASSQDPRDRTFFTEAFF. Written as DNA, the CDR3 is TGCGCCAGCAGCCAAGACCCCCGCGACAGGACCTTTTTCACTGAAGCTTTCTTT.

The genes are TRBV4-1 and TRBJ2-7; TRBD1 matches at 8 bases. Germline V gene lookup returns CDR1 MGHRA and CDR2 YSYEKL. The V segment lost 0 bases and the J segment 5 bases; nucleotides outside the gene matches: 9. CDR3 length equals 16 residues. The DNA of the CDR3 is TGCGCCAGCAGCCAAGATCTGGGGACAGGTAGCCACGAGCAGTACTTC. Translating gives CASSQDLGTGSHEQYF.

This sequence joins TRBV9 and TRBJ2-3; D ambiguous. Germline V gene sequence: CDR1 SGDLS, CDR2 YYNGEE. CDR3 length: 12 residues. V dropped 0 bases and J dropped 4 bases, with 3 bases sitting between them. The CDR3 is CASSVGSDTQYF. The CDR3 bases are TGTGCCAGCAGCGTAGGGTCAGATACGCAGTATTTT.

The CDR3 spells CAWSAREDQPQHF. The CDR3 DNA follows: TGTGCCTGGAGTGCCAGGGAAGATCAGCCCCAGCATTTT. The chain is built from TRBV30 and TRBJ1-5; TRBD1 is a possible D gene (5 bases). The CDR3 has 13 residues. The germline V gene encodes CDR1 GTSNPN and CDR2 SVGIG (reference sequence). V was clipped by 1 base and J by 5 bases, with 9 bases between them.

This clone was recorded a few times. The chain has TRBV9 and TRBJ1-5; possible D gene TRBD1, 6 bases. Germline V gene data show CDR1 as SGDLS and CDR2 as YYNGEE. The CDR3 length is 17 residues. Trimming shortened V by 4 bases and J by 7 bases, and 24 bases separated the two germline ends. The chain's CDR3 is CASSPGQSTWEEQPQHF. The CDR3 nucleotides are TGTGCCAGCAGCCCGGGACAATCAACCTGGGAGGAACAGCCCCAGCATTTT.

This chain uses TRBV5-1 with TRBJ1-1; D might be TRBD1 (6 bases). The CDR3 has 15 amino acids. CDR1 is SGHRS and CDR2 is YFSETQ in the germline V gene. V was trimmed by 4 bases and J by 8 bases, leaving 21 bases between them. The CDR3 loop is CASSLFREPGEEAFF. The CDR3, as DNA: TGCGCCAGCAGCCTGTTCCGGGAACCAGGGGAAGAAGCTTTCTTT. The full variable domain, its missing parts supplied by reference TRBV5-1 and TRBJ1-1, is KAGVTQTPRYLIKTRGQQVTLSCSPISGHRSVSWYQQTPGQGLQFLFEYFSETQRNKGNFPGRFSGRQFSNSRSEMNVSTLELGDSALYLCASSLFREPGEEAFFGQGTRLTVV.

The chain has TRBV18 and TRBJ2-1; tentatively, D is TRBD2 (7 bases). V dropped 2 bases and J dropped 8 bases, with 16 bases sitting between them. Germline assignment: CDR1 KGHSH and CDR2 LQKENI. CDR3 length equals 15 residues. The CDR3 loop reads CASSPGTGGWDEQFF. The DNA for the CDR3 is TGTGCCAGCTCACCAGGGACGGGGGGCTGGGATGAGCAGTTCTTC.

This clone was found once. This chain joins TRBV11-2 and TRBJ2-2; D unresolved. Germline values: CDR1 SGHAT, CDR2 FQNNGV. V shed 5 bases and J shed 4 bases, with 11 bases lying between them. The CDR3 is 14 residues long. CDR3 protein: CASSAVSVTGELFF. The CDR3 DNA reads as TGTGCCAGCAGCGCCGTTTCAGTCACCGGGGAGCTGTTTTTT. Looking up the rest from reference TRBV11-2 and TRBJ2-2 gives the full variable domain: EAGVAQSPRYKIIEKRQSVAFWCNPISGHATLYWYQQILGQGPKLLIQFQNNGVVDDSQLPKDRFSAERLKGVDSTLKIQPAKLEDSAVYLCASSAVSVTGELFFGEGSRLTVL.